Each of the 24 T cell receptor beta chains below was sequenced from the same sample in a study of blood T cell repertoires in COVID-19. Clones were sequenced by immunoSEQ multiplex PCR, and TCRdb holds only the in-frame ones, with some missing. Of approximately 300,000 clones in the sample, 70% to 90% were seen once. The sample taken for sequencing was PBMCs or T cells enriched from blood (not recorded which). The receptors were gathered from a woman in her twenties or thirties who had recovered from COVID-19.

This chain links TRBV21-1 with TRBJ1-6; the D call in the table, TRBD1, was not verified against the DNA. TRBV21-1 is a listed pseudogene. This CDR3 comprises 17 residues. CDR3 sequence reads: CASSKLGDRGYNSPLHF. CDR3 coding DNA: TGTGCCAGCAGCAAATTAGGGGACAGGGGCTATAATTCACCCCTCCACTTT.

The CDR3, as DNA: TGTGCCAGCAGTGCAGGGGCGCACTACGAGCAGTACTTC. Translation gives CASSAGAHYEQYF. The chain has TRBV12-3 or TRBV12-4 and TRBJ2-7, with a weak D call TRBD1 (6 bases). The V gene lost 5 bases and the J gene lost 3 bases, with 11 bases spanning the gap. There are 13 residues in the CDR3.

The CDR3 DNA is TGCAGCGTTTCTTACCAGTTTAATGAAAAACTGTTTTTT. This sequence encodes CSVSYQFNEKLFF. V and J are TRBV29-1 and TRBJ1-4; D uncertain. Trimming took 5 bases from V and 4 from J, leaving 11 bases between them. The CDR3 runs to 13 residues. Germline V gene data show CDR1 as SQVTM and CDR2 as ANQGSEA.

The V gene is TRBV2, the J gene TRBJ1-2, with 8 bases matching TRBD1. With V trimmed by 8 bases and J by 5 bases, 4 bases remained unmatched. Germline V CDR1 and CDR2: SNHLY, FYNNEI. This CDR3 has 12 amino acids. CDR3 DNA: TGTGCCAGCGGCCGACAGGGGTATGGCTACACCTTC. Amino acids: CASGRQGYGYTF.

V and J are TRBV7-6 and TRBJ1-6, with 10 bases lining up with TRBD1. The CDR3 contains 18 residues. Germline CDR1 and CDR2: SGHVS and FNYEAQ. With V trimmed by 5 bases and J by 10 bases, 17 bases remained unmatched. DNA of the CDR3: TGTGCCAGCAGCGGACCGGGACAGGGGCATCGGTCTAAGTCACCCCTCCACTTT. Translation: CASSGPGQGHRSKSPLHF.

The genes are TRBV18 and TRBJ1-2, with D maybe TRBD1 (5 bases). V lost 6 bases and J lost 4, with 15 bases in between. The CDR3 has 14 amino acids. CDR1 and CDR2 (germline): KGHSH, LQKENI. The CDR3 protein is CASSAKGWSYGYTF. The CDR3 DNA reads TGTGCCAGCTCCGCTAAGGGGTGGAGCTATGGCTACACCTTC.

This CDR3 reads CASSYRLQGNTIYF. Here the CDR3 DNA reads TGTGCCAGCAGTTACCGCCTACAGGGAAACACCATATATTTT. The V call is TRBV6-2 or TRBV6-3, the J call TRBJ1-3; D not certain. The CDR3 spans 14 residues. Germline V gene lookup returns CDR1 MNHEY and CDR2 SVGEGT. The germline V and J ends were trimmed by 2 bases and 4 bases, with 9 bases remaining between them.

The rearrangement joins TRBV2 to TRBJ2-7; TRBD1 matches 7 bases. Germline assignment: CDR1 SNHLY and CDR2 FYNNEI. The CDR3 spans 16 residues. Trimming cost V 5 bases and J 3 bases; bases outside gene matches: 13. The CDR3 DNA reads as TGTGCCAGCAGTCCCACAGGGGCCCTCGCAATCTACGAGCAGTACTTC. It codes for CASSPTGALAIYEQYF.

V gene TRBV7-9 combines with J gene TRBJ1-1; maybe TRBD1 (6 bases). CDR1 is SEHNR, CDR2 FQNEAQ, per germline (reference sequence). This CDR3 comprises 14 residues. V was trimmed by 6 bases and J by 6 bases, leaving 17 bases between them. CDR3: CASRPSGTGSEAFF. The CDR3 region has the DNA TGTGCCAGCAGACCATCGGGAACAGGGTCTGAAGCTTTCTTT.

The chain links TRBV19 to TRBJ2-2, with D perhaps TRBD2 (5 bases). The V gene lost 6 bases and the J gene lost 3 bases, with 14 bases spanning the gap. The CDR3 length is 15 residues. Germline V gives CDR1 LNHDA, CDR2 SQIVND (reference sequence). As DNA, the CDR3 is TGTGCCAGTAGCCAAACCGGAGGCCACACCGGGGAGCTGTTTTTT. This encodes CASSQTGGHTGELFF.

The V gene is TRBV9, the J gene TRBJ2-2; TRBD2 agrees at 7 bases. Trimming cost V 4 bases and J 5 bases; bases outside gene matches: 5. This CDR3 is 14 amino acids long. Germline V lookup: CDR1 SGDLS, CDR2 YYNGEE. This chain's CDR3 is CASSWTGGTGELFF. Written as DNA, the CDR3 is TGTGCCAGCAGCTGGACCGGGGGGACCGGGGAGCTGTTTTTT. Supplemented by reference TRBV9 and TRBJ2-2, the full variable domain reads DSGVTQTPKHLITATGQRVTLRCSPRSGDLSVYWYQQSLDQGLQFLIQYYNGEERAKGNILERFSAQQFPDLHSELNLSSLELGDSALYFCASSWTGGTGELFFGEGSRLTVL.

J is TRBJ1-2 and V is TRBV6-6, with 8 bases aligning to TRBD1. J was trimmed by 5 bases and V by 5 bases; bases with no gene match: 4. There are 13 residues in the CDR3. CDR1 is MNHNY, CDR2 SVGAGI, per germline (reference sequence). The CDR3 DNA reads TGTGCCAGCAGTGACAGGGGCGGGTATGGCTACACCTTC. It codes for CASSDRGGYGYTF.

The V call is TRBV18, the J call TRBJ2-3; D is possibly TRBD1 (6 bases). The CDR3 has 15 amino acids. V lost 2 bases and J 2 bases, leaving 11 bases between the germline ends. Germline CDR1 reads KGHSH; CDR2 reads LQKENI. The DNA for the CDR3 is TGTGCCAGCTCACCATACAGGGTTTCCACAGATACGCAGTATTTT. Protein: CASSPYRVSTDTQYF. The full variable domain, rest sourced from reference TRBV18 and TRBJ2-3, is NAGVMQNPRHLVRRRGQEARLRCSPMKGHSHVYWYRQLPEEGLKFMVYLQKENIIDESGMPKERFSAEFPKEGPSILRIQQVVRGDSAAYFCASSPYRVSTDTQYFGPGTRLTVL.

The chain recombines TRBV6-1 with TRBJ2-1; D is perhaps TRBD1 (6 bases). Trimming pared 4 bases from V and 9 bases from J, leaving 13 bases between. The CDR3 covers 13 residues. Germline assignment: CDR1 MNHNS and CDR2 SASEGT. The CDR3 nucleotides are TGTGCCAGCAGTGGACGTTGGGGGCGTGAGCAGTTCTTC. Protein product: CASSGRWGREQFF.

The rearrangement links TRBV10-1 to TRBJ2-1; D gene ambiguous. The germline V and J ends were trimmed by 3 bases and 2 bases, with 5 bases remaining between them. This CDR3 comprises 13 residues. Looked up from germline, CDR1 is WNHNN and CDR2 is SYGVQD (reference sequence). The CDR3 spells CASSEQAYNEQFF. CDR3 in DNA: TGCGCCAGCAGTGAACAAGCCTACAATGAGCAGTTCTTC.

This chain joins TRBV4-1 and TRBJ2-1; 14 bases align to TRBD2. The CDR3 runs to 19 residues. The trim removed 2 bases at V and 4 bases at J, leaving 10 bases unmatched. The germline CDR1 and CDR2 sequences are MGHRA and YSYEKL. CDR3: CASSQNPPTSGGAYNEQFF. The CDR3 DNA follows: TGCGCCAGCAGCCAAAACCCCCCGACTAGCGGGGGGGCGTACAATGAGCAGTTCTTC.

The CDR3 reads CASSYSFGSNYGYTF. For the CDR3, the DNA is TGTGCCAGCAGTTACTCGTTTGGGAGCAACTATGGCTACACCTTC. V usage is TRBV6-5 and J usage is TRBJ1-2, with D unclear. This CDR3 spans 15 amino acids. CDR1 is MNHEY, CDR2 SVGAGI, per germline. V was pared by 0 bases and J by 2 bases, with 10 bases between.

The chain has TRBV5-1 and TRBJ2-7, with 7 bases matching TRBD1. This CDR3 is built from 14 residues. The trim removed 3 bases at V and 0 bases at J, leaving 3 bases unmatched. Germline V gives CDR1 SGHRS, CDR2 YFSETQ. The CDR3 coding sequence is TGCGCCAGCAGCTGGGACAGCAGCTCCTACGAGCAGTACTTC. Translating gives CASSWDSSSYEQYF. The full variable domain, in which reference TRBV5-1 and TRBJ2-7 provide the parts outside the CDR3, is KAGVTQTPRYLIKTRGQQVTLSCSPISGHRSVSWYQQTPGQGLQFLFEYFSETQRNKGNFPGRFSGRQFSNSRSEMNVSTLELGDSALYLCASSWDSSSYEQYFGPGTRLTVT.

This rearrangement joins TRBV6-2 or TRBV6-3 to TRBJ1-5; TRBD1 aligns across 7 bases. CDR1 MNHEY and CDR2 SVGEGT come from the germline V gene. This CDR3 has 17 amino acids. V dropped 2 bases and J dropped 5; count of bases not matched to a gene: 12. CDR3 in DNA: TGTGCCAGCAGTTACACTGAGACAGGGACGATGCATCAGCCCCAGCATTTT. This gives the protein CASSYTETGTMHQPQHF.

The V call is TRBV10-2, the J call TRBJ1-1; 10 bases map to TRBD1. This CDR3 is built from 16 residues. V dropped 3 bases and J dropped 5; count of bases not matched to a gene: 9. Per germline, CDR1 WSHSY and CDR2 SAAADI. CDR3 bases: TGCGCCAGCAGTGACCCCGTAAGGACAGGGGGGACTGAAGCTTTCTTT. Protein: CASSDPVRTGGTEAFF.

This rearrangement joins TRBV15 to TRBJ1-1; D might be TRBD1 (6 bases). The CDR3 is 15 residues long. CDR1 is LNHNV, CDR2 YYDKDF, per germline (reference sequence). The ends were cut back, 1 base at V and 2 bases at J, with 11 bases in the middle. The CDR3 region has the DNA TGTGCCACCAGCAGAGCAGGGGTGTTAAACACTGAAGCTTTCTTT. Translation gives CATSRAGVLNTEAFF.

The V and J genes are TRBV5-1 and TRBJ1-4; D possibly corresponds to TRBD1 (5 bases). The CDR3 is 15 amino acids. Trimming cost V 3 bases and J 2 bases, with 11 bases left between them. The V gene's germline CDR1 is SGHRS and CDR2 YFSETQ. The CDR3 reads CASSWGEATNEKLFF. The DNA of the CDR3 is TGCGCCAGCAGCTGGGGGGAGGCGACTAATGAAAAACTGTTTTTT. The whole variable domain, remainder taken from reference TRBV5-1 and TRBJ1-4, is KAGVTQTPRYLIKTRGQQVTLSCSPISGHRSVSWYQQTPGQGLQFLFEYFSETQRNKGNFPGRFSGRQFSNSRSEMNVSTLELGDSALYLCASSWGEATNEKLFFGSGTQLSVL.

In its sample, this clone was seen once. CDR3: CASSTGQDPVHGYTF. The CDR3 bases are TGTGCCAGTAGCACGGGACAGGACCCGGTCCATGGCTACACCTTC. V is TRBV19 and J is TRBJ1-2; TRBD1 aligns across 8 bases. J lost 6 bases, V lost 6 bases, and 12 bases had no gene match. The CDR3 consists of 15 residues. The V gene's germline CDR1 is LNHDA and CDR2 SQIVND (reference sequence). The full variable domain, rest sourced from reference TRBV19 and TRBJ1-2, is DGGITQSPKYLFRKEGQNVTLSCEQNLNHDAMYWYRQDPGQGLRLIYYSQIVNDFQKGDIAEGYSVSREKKESFPLTVTSAQKNPTAFYLCASSTGQDPVHGYTFGSGTRLTVV.

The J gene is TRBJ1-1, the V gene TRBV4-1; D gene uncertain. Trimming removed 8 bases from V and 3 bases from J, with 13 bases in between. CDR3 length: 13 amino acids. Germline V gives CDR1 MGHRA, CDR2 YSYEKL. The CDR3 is CASGGRPDTEAFF. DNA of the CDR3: TGCGCCAGCGGCGGAAGGCCGGACACTGAAGCTTTCTTT.